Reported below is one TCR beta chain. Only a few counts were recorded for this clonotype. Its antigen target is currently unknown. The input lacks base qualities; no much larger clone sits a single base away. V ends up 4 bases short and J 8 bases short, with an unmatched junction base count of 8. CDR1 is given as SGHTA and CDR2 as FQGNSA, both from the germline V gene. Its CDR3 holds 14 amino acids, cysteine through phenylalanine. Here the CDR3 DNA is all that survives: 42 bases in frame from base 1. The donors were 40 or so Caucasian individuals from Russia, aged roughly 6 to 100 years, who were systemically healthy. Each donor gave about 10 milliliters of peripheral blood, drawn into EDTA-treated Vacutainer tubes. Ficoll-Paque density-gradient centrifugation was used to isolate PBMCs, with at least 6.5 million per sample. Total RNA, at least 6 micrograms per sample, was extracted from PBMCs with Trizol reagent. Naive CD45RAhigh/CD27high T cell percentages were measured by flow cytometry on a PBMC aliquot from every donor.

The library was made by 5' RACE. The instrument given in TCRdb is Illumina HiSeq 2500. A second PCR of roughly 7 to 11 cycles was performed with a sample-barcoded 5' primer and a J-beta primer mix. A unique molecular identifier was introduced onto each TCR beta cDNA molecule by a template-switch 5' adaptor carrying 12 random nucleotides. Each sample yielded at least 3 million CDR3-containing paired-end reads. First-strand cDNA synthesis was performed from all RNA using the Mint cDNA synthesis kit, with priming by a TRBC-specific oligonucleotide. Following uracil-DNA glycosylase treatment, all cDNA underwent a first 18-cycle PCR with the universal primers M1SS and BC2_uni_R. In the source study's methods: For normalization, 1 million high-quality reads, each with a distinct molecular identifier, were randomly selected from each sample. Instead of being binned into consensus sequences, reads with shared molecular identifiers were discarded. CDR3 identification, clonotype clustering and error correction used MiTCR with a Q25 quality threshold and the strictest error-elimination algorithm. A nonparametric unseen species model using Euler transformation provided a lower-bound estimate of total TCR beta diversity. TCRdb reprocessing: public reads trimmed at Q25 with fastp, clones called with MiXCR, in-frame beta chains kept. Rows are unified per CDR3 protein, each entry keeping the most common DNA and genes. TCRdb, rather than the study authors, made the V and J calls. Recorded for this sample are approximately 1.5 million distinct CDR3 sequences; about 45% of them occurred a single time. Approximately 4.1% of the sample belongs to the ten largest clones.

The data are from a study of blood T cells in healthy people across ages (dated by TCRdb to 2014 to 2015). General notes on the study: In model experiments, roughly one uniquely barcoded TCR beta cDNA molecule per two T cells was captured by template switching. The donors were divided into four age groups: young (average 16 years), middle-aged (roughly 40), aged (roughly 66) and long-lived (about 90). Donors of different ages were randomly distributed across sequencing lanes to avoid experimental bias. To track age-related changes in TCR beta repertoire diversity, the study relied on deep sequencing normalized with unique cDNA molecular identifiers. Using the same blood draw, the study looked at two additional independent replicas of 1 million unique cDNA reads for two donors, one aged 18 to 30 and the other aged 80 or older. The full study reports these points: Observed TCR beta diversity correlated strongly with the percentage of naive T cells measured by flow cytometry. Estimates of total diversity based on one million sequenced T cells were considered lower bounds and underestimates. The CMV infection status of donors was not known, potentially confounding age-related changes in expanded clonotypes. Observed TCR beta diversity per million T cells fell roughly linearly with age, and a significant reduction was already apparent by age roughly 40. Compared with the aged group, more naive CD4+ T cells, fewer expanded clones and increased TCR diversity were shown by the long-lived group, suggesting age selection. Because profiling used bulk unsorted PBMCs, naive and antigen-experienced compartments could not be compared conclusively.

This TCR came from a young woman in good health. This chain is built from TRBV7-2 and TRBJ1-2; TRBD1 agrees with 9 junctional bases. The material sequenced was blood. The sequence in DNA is TGTGCCAGCAGCTCCCGGGACAGGGCGAGCGGCTACACCTTC. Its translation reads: CASSSRDRASGYTF.